Listed here are 5 T cell receptor beta chains from one sample, sequenced in a study of T cell repertoires in cytomegalovirus infection. TCRdb used MiXCR to reprocess the reads, holding one entry per CDR3 protein. The top ten clones hold 13% of a sample with about 770,000 distinct CDR3 sequences, almost 30% of them seen once. The antigens these receptors bind are not known. The input for sequencing was cultured CD8+ T cells from PBMCs, taken from culture after CMV antigen stimulation. These receptors all stem from a human donor in good health (CMV status not recorded). Some clones in this sample may be carry-over from other donors' samples.

This clonotype was counted between two and nine times. The J gene is TRBJ1-2, the V gene TRBV4-3, with 7 bases matching TRBD1. The CDR3 runs 16 residues. CDR1 and CDR2 from the germline V gene are LGHNA and YSLEER. Trimming took 3 bases from V and 4 from J; bases not matched to a gene: 11. This chain's CDR3 is CASSHLGTADLYGYTF. In DNA, the CDR3 is TGCGCCAGCAGCCATTTGGGGACAGCTGACCTCTATGGCTACACCTTC.

This clonotype has just a few counts. The rearrangement joins TRBV7-9 to TRBJ1-6; possible D gene TRBD1, 6 bases. Germline CDR1 and CDR2: SEHNR and FQNEAQ (reference sequence). V lost 6 bases and J 7 bases, leaving 13 bases between the germline ends. This CDR3 is built from 14 residues. CDR3 coding DNA: TGTGCCAGCAGATCGACAGGCTACAATTCACCCCTCCACTTT. It codes for CASRSTGYNSPLHF.

This clonotype was picked up a small number of times. The rearrangement uses TRBV7-9 and TRBJ2-3; no clear D gene. V was pared by 7 bases and J by 2 bases, with 10 bases between. Germline-derived CDR1 and CDR2 are SEHNR and FQNEAQ (reference sequence). The CDR3 length is 13 residues. Written as DNA, the CDR3 is TGTGCCAGCAAAAATCGAGCCACAGATACGCAGTATTTT. Its translation is CASKNRATDTQYF.

J is TRBJ2-5 and V is TRBV20-1; D might be TRBD2 (6 bases). The V gene's germline CDR1 is DFQATT and CDR2 SNEGSKA (reference sequence). CDR3 length equals 21 residues. Trimming pared 0 bases from V and 5 bases from J, leaving 34 bases between. For the CDR3, the DNA is TGCAGTGCTAGAGAGGAACTAGTTAGTGTCAGAATAGGACTAAATCCCGAGACCCAGTACTTC. Amino acid sequence: CSAREELVSVRIGLNPETQYF.

This clonotype was picked up many times. J is TRBJ1-1 and V is TRBV10-3; possible D gene TRBD1, 5 bases. V lost 2 bases and J lost 4, with 14 bases in between. The germline V gene encodes CDR1 ENHRY and CDR2 SYGVKD. CDR3 length: 15 residues. The chain's CDR3 is CAISETTVGATEAFF. CDR3 nucleotide sequence: TGTGCCATCAGTGAGACGACCGTTGGGGCCACTGAAGCTTTCTTT.